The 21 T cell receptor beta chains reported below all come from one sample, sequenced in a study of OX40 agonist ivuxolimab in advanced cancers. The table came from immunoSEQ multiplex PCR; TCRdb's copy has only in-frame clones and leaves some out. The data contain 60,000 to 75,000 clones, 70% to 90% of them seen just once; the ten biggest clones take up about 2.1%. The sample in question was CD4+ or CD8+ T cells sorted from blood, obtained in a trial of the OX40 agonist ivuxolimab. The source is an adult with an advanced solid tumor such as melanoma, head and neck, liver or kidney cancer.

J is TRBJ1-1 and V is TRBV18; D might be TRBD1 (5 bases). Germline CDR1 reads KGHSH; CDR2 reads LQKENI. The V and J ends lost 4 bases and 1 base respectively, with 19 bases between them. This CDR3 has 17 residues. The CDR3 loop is CASSLDSRIIRNTEAFF. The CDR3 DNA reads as TGTGCCAGCTCACTAGACAGCCGAATTATCCGGAACACTGAAGCTTTCTTT.

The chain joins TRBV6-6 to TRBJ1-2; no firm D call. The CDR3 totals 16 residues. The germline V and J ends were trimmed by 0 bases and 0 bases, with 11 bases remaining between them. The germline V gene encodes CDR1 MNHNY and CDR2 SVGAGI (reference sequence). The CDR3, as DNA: TGTGCCAGCAGTTACTCGGGTGCAGGTACTAACTATGGCTACACCTTC. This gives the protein CASSYSGAGTNYGYTF.

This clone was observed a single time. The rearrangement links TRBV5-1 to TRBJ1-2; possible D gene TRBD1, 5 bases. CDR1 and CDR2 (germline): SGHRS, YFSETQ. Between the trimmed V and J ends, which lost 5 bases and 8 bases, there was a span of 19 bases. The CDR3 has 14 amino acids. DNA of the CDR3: TGCGCCAGCAGTCAGAGGCAGGGATATAGCGGCTACACCTTC. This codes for CASSQRQGYSGYTF.

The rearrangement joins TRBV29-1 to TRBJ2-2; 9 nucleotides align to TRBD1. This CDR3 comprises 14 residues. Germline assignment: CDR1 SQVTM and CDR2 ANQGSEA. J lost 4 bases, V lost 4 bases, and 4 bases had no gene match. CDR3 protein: CSVGGQGSTGELFF. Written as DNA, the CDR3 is TGCAGCGTTGGGGGACAGGGAAGCACCGGGGAGCTGTTTTTT.

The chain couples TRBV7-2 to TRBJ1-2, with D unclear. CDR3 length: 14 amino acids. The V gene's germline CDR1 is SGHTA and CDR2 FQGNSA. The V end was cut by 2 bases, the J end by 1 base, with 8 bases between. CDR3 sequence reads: CASSLRTDNYGYTF. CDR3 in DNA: TGTGCCAGCAGCTTACGGACGGATAACTATGGCTACACCTTC.

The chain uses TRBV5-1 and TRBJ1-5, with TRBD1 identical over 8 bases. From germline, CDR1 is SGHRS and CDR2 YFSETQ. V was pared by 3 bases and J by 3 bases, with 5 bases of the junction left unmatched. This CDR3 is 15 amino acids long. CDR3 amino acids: CASSSGTGINQPQHF. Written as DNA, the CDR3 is TGCGCCAGCAGCTCCGGGACAGGAATCAATCAGCCCCAGCATTTT.

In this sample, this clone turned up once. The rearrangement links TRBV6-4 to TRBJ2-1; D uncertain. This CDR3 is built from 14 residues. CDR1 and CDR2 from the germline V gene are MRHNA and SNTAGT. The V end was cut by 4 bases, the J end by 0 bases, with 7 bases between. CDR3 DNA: TGTGCCAGCAGTGTCGGCGGCTCCTACAATGAGCAGTTCTTC. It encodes CASSVGGSYNEQFF.

This CDR3 is CASSWEGSTDTQYF. The CDR3 bases are TGTGCCAGCAGTTGGGAGGGGAGCACAGATACGCAGTATTTT. The chain has TRBV5-4 and TRBJ2-3, with 7 bases matching TRBD2. CDR1 and CDR2 (germline): SGHNT, YYREEE (reference sequence). The J segment lost 0 bases and the V segment lost 5 bases, leaving 3 bases of the junction unmatched. The length of the CDR3 is 14 residues.

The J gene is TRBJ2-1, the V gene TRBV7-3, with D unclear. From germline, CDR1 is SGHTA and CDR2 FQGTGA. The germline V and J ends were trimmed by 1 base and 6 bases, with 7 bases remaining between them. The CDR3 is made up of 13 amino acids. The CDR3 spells CASSLSSVNEQFF. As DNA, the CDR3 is TGTGCCAGCAGCTTAAGCTCGGTCAATGAGCAGTTCTTC.

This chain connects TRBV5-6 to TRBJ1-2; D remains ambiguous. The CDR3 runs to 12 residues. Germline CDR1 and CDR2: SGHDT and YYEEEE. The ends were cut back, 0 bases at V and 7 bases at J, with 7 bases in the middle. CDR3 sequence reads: CASSLGLAGYTF. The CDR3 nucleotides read TGTGCCAGCAGCTTGGGCCTGGCTGGCTACACCTTC.

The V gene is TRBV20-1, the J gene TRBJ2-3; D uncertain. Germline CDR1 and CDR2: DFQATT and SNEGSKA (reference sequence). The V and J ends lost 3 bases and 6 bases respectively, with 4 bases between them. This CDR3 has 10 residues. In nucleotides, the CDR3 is TGCAGTGCTAGTACGGATACGCAGTATTTT. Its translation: CSASTDTQYF.

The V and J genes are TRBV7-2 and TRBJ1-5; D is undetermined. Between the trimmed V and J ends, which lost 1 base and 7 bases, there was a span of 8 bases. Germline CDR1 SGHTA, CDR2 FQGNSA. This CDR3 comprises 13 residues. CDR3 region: CASSLGARQPQHF. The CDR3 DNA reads TGTGCCAGCAGCTTAGGAGCACGGCAGCCCCAGCATTTT. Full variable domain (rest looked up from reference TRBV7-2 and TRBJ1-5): GAGVSQSPSNKVTEKGKDVELRCDPISGHTALYWYRQSLGQGLEFLIYFQGNSAPDKSGLPSDRFSAERTGGSVSTLTIQRTQQEDSAVYLCASSLGARQPQHFGDGTRLSIL.

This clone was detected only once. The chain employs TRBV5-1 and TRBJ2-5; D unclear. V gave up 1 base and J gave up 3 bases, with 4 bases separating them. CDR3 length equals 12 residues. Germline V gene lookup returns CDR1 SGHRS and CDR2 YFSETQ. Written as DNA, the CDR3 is TGCGCCAGCAGCTTGCCAAAAGAGACCCAGTACTTC. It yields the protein CASSLPKETQYF.

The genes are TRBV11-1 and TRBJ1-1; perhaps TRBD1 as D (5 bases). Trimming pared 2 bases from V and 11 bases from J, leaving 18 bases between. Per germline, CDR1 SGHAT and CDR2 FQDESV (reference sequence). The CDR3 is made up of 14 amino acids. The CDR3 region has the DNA TGTGCCAGCAGCTTAACAGGCCCGCTGGGGGAGGCTTTCTTT. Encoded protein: CASSLTGPLGEAFF.

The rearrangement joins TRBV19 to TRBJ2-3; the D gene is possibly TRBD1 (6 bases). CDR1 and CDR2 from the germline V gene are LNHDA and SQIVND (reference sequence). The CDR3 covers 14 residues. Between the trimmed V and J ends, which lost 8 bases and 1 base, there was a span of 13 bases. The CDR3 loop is CASANRAGTDTQYF. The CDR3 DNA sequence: TGTGCCAGTGCTAACAGGGCCGGCACAGATACGCAGTATTTT.

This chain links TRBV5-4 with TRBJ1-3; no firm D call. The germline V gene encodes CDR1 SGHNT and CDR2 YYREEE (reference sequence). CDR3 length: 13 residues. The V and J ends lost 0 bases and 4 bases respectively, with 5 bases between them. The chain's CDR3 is CASSLEVGNTIYF. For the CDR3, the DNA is TGTGCCAGCAGCTTGGAGGTGGGAAACACCATATATTTT.

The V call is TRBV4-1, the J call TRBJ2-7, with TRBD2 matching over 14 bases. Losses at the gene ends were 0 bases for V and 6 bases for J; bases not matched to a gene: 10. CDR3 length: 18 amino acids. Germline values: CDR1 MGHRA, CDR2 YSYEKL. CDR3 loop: CASSQDGTSGSVTSEQYF. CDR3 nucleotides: TGCGCCAGCAGCCAAGATGGGACTAGCGGGAGTGTTACCAGCGAGCAGTACTTC.

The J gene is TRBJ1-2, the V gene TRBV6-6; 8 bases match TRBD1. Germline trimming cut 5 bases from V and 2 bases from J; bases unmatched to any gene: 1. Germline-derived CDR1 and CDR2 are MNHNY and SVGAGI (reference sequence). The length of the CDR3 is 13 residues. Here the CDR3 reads CASSRQGNYGYTF. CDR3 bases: TGTGCCAGCAGTCGACAGGGGAACTATGGCTACACCTTC.

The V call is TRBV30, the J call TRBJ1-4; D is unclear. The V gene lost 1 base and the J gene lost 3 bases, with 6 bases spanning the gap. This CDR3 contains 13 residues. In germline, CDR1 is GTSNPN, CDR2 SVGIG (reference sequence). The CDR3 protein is CAWSGGANEKLFF. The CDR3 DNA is TGTGCCTGGAGTGGCGGGGCTAATGAAAAACTGTTTTTT.

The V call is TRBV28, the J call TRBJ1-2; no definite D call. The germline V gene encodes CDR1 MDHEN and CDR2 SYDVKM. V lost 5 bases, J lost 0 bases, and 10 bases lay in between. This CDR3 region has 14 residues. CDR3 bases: TGTGCCAGCAGTCCCCCGGGAGCTAACTATGGCTACACCTTC. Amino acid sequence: CASSPPGANYGYTF.

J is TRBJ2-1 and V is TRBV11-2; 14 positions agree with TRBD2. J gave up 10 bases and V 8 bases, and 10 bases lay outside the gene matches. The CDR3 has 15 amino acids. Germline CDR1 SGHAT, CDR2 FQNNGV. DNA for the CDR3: TGTGCCAGCCGAAAACCGGGACTAGCGGGAGAGGAGCAGTTCTTC. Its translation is CASRKPGLAGEEQFF.